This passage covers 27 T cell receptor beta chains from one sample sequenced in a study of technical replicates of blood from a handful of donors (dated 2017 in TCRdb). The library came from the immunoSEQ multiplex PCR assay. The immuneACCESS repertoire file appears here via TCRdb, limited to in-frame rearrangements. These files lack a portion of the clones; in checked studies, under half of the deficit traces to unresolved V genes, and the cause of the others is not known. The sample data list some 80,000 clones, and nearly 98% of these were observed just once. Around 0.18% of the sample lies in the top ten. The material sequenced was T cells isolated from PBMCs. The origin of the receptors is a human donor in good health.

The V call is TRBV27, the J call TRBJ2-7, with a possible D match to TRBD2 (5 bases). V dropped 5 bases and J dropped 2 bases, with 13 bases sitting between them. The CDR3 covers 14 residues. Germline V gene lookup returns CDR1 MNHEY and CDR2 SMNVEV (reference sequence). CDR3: CASSPPSRTYEQYF. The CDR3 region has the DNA TGTGCCAGCAGTCCCCCTAGCCGAACCTACGAGCAGTACTTC.

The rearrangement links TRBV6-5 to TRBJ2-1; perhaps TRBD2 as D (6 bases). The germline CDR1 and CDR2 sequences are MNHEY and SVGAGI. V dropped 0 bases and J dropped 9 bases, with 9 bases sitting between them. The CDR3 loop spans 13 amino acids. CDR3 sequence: CASSYSLGGEQFF. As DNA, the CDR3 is TGTGCCAGCAGTTACTCGTTGGGGGGTGAGCAGTTCTTC.

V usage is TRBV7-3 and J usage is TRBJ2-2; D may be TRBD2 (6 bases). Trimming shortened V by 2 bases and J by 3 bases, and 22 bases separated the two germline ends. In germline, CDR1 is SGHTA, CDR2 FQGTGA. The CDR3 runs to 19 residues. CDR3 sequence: CASSLYPPTSYQYTGELFF. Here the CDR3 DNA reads TGTGCCAGCAGCTTATACCCCCCTACTAGCTATCAGTACACCGGGGAGCTGTTTTTT.

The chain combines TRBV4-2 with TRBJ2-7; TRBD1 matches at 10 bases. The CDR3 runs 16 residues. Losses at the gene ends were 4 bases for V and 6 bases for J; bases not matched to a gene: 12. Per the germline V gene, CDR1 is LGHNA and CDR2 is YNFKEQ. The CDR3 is CASSRSPGQGLSEQYF. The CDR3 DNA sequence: TGTGCCAGCAGCCGGTCCCCGGGACAGGGGCTTTCCGAGCAGTACTTC.

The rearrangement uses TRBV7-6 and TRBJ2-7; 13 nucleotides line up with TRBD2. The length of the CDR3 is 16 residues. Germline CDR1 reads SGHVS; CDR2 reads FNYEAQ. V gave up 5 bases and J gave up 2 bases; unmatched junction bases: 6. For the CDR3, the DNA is TGTGCCAGCAGCGCCGCCGGACTAGCGGGAGCCTACGAGCAGTACTTC. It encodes CASSAAGLAGAYEQYF. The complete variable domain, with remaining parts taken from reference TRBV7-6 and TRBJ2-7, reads GAGVSQSPRYKVTKRGQDVALRCDPISGHVSLYWYRQALGQGPEFLTYFNYEAQQDKSGLPNDRFSAERPEGSISTLTIQRTEQRDSAMYRCASSAAGLAGAYEQYFGPGTRLTVT.

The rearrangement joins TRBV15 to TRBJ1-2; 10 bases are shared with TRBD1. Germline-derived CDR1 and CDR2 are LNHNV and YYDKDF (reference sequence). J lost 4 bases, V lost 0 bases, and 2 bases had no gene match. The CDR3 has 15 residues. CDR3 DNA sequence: TGTGCCACCAGCAGAGATCGGACAGGGGGCTATGGCTACACCTTC. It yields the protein CATSRDRTGGYGYTF.

DNA for the CDR3: TGTGCCAGCAGCTTTAGACAGGAATCCGAGCAGTACTTC. This gives the protein CASSFRQESEQYF. This chain uses TRBV11-3 with TRBJ2-7; TRBD1 might be the D (6 bases). CDR3 length equals 13 residues. The germline gives CDR1 SGHNT, CDR2 YENEEA. The V gene lost 3 bases and the J gene lost 6 bases, with 12 bases spanning the gap.

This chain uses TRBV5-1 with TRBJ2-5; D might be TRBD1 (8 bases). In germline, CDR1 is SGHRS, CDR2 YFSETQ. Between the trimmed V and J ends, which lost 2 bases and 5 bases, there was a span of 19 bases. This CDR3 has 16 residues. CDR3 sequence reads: CASSFGTGGVIETQYF. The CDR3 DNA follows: TGCGCCAGCAGCTTCGGTACAGGGGGGGTAATCGAGACCCAGTACTTC.

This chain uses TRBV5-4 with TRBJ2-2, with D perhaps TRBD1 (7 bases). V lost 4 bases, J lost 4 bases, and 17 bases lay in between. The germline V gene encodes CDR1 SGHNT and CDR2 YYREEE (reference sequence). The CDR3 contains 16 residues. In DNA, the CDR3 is TGTGCCAGCAGCAAGAAGGGGGCGGAGGGCACCGGGGAGCTGTTTTTT. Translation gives CASSKKGAEGTGELFF.

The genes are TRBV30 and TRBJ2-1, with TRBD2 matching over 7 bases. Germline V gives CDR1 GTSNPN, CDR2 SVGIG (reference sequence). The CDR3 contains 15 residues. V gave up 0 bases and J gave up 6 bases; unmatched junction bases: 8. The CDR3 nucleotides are TGTGCCTGGAGTGTAATCCAGCGGGGCAGCAATGAGCAGTTCTTC. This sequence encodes CAWSVIQRGSNEQFF.

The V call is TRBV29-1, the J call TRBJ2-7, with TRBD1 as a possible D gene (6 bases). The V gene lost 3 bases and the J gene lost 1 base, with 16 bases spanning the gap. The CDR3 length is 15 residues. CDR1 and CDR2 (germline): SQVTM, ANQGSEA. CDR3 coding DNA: TGCAGCGTTGAGGCTCAGACAGGCCATTCCTACGAGCAGTACTTC. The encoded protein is CSVEAQTGHSYEQYF.

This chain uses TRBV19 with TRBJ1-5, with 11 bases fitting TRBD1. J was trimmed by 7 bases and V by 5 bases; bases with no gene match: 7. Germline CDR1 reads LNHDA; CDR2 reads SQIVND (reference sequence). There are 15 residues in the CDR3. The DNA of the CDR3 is TGTGCCAGTAGTCCTAGGACAGGGGGCGTGCAGCCCCAGCATTTT. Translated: CASSPRTGGVQPQHF. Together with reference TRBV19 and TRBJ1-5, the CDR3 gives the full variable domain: DGGITQSPKYLFRKEGQNVTLSCEQNLNHDAMYWYRQDPGQGLRLIYYSQIVNDFQKGDIAEGYSVSREKKESFPLTVTSAQKNPTAFYLCASSPRTGGVQPQHFGDGTRLSIL.

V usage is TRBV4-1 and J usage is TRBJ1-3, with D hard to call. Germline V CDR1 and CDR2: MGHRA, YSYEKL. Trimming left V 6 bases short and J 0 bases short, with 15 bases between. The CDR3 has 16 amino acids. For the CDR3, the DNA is TGCGCCAGCAGTCCGGGGATCTCCGCCTCTGGAAACACCATATATTTT. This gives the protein CASSPGISASGNTIYF.

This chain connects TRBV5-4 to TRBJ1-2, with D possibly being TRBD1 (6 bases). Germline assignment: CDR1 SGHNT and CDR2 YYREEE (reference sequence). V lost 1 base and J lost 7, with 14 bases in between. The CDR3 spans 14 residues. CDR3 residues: CASSLKGGERGYTF. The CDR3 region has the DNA TGTGCCAGCAGCTTGAAAGGGGGAGAGCGTGGCTACACCTTC.

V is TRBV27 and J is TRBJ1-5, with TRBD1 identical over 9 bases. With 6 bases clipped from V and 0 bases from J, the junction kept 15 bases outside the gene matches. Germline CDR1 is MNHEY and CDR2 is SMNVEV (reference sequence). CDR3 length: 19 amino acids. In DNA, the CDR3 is TGTGCCAGCAGCCCCTCCCGTGACAGGGGGGTATATAGCAATCAGCCCCAGCATTTT. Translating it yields CASSPSRDRGVYSNQPQHF.

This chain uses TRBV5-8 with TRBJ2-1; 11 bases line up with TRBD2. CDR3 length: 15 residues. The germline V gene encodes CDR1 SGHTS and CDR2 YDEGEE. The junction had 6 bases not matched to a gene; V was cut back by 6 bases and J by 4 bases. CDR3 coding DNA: TGTGCCAGCACCCAACTAGCGGGAGAGTACAATGAGCAGTTCTTC. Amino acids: CASTQLAGEYNEQFF.

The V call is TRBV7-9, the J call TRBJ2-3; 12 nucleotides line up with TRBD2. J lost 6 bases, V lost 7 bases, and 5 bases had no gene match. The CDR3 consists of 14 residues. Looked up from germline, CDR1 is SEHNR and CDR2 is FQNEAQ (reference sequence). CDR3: CASTRLAGADTQYF. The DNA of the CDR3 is TGTGCCAGCACCCGACTAGCGGGGGCCGATACGCAGTATTTT.

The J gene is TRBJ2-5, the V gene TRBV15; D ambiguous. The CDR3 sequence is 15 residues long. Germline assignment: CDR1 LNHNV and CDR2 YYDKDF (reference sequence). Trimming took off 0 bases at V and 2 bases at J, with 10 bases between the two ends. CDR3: CATSRDIAIQETQYF. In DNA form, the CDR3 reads TGTGCCACCAGCAGAGATATTGCGATACAAGAGACCCAGTACTTC. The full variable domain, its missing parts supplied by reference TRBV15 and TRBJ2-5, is DAMVIQNPRYQVTQFGKPVTLSCSQTLNHNVMYWYQQKSSQAPKLLFHYYDKDFNNEADTPDNFQSRRPNTSFCFLDIRSPGLGDTAMYLCATSRDIAIQETQYFGPGTRLLVL.

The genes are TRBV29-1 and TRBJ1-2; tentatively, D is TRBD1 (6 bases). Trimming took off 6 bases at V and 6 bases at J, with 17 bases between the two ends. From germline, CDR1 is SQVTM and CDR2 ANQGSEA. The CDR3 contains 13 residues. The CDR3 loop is CSVNRASEDGYTF. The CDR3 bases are TGCAGCGTAAACAGGGCGTCCGAGGATGGCTACACCTTC.

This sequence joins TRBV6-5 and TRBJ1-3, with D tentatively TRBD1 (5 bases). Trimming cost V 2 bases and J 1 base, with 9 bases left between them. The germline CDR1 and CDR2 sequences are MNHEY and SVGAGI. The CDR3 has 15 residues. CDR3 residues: CASSYGSGSGNTIYF. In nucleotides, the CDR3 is TGTGCCAGCAGTTACGGATCAGGGTCTGGAAACACCATATATTTT.

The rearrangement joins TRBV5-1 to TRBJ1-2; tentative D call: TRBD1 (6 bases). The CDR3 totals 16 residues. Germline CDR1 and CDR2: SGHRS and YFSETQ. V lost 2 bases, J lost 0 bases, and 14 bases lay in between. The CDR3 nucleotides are TGCGCCAGCAGCTTCGGTAACAGGGTAGCTAACTATGGCTACACCTTC. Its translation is CASSFGNRVANYGYTF.

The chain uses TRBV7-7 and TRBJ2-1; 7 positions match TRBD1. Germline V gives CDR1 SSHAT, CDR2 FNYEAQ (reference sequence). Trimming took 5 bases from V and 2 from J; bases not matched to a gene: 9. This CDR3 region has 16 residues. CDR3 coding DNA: TGTGCCAGCAGCCCGACCGGGACAGCTACCTACAATGAGCAGTTCTTC. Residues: CASSPTGTATYNEQFF.

The CDR3 loop reads CASSPYGEPQHF. In nucleotides, the CDR3 is TGTGCCAGCTCCCCGTACGGAGAGCCCCAGCATTTT. J is TRBJ1-5 and V is TRBV18; D not certain. Trimming removed 6 bases from V and 8 bases from J, with 11 bases in between. Germline lookup yields CDR1 KGHSH and CDR2 LQKENI. The CDR3 covers 12 residues.

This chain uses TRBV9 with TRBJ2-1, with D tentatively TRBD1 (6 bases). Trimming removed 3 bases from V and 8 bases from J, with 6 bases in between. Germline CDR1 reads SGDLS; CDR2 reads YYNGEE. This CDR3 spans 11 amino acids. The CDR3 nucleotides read TGTGCCAGCAGCGCAGGGGATGAGCAGTTCTTC. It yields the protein CASSAGDEQFF. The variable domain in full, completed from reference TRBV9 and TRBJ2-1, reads DSGVTQTPKHLITATGQRVTLRCSPRSGDLSVYWYQQSLDQGLQFLIQYYNGEERAKGNILERFSAQQFPDLHSELNLSSLELGDSALYFCASSAGDEQFFGPGTRLTVL.

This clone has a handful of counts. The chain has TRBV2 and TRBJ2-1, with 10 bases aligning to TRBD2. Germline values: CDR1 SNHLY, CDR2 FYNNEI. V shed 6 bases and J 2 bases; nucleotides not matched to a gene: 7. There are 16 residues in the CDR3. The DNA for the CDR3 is TGTGCCAGCAGCGAATGGACTAGCGGCGCCTACAATGAGCAGTTCTTC. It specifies CASSEWTSGAYNEQFF.

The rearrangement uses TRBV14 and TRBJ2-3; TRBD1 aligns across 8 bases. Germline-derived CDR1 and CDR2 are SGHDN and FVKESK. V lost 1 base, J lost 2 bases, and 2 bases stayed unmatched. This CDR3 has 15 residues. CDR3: CASSQGQGITDTQYF. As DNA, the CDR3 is TGTGCCAGCAGCCAAGGACAGGGGATCACAGATACGCAGTATTTT.

Here the CDR3 DNA reads TGTGCCAGCGTGCAGGGGCTGGAGACCCAGTACTTC. It translates to CASVQGLETQYF. The chain couples TRBV6-1 to TRBJ2-5, with a possible D match to TRBD1 (6 bases). The CDR3 runs to 12 residues. Germline CDR1 MNHNS, CDR2 SASEGT. The V end was cut by 8 bases, the J end by 5 bases, with 12 bases between.